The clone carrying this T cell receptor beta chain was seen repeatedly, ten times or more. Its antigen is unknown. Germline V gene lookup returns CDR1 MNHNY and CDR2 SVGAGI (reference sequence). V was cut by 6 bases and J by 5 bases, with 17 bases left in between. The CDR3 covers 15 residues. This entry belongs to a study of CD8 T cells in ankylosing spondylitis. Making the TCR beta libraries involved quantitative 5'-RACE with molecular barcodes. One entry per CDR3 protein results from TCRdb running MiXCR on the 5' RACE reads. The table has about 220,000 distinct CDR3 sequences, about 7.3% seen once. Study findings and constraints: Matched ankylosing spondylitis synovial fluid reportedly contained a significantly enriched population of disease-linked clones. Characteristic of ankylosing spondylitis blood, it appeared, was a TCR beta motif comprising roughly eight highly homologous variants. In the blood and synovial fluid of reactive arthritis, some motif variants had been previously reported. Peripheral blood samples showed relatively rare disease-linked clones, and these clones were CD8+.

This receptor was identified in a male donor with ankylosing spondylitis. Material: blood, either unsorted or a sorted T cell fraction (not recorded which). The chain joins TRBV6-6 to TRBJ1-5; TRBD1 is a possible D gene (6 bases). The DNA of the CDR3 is TGTGCCAGCAGACGCAGGGGCCGCGGGGATCAGCCCCAGCATTTT. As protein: CASRRRGRGDQPQHF.